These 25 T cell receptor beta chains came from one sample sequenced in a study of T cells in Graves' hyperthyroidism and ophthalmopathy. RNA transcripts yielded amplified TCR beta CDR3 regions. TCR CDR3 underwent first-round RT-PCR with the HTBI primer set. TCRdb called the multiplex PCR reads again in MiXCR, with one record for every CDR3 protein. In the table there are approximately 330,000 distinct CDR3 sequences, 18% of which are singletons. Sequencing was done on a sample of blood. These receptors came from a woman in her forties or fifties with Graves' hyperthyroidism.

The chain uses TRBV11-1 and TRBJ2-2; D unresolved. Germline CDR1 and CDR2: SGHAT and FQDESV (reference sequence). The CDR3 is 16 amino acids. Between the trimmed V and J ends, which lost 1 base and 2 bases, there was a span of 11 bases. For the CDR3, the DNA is TGTGCCAGCAGCTTAGAGTATAGCAGAAACACCGGGGAGCTGTTTTTT. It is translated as CASSLEYSRNTGELFF.

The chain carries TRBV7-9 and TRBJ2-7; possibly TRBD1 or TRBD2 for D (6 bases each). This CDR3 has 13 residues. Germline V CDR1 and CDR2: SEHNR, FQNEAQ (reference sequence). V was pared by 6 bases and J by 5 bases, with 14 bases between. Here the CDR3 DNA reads TGTGCCAGCAGGCCCACAGGGACTGACGAGCAGTACTTC. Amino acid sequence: CASRPTGTDEQYF.

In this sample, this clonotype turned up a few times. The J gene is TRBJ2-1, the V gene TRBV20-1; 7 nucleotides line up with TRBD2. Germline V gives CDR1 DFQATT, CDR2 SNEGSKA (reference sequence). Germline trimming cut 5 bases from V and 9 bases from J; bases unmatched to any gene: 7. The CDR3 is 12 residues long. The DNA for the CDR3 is TGCAGTGCTTCGCGGGAGTCCGGTGAGCAGTTCTTC. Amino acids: CSASRESGEQFF.

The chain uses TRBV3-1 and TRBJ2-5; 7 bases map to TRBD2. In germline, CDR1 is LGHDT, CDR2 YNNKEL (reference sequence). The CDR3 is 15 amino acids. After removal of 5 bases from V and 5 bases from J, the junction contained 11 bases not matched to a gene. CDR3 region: CASSLAGPGGETQYF. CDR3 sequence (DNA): TGTGCCAGCAGCTTGGCGGGACCCGGGGGGGAGACCCAGTACTTC.

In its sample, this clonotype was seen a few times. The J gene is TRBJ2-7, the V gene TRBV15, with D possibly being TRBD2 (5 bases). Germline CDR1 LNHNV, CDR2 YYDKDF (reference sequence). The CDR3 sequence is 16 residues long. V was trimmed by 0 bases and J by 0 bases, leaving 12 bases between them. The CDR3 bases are TGTGCCACCAGCAGAGAAAAGCGGACGGACTCCTACGAGCAGTACGTC. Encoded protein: CATSREKRTDSYEQYV.

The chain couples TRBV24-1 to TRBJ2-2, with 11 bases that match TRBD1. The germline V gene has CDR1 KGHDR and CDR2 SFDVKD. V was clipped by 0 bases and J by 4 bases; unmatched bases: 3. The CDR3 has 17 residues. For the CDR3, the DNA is TGTGCCACCAGTGATTTGGGGACAGGGGGGTCCACCGGGGAGCTGTTTTTT. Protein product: CATSDLGTGGSTGELFF.

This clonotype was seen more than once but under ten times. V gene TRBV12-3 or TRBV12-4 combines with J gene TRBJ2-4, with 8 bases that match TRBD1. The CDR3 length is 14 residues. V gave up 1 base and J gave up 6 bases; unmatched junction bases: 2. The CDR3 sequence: CASSLGQGANIQYF. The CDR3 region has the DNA TGTGCCAGCAGTTTAGGGCAGGGGGCAAACATTCAGTACTTC.

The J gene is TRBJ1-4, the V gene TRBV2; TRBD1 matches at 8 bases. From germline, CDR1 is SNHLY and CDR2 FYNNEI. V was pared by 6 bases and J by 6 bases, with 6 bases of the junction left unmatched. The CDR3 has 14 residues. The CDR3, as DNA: TGTGCCAGCAGATCGACAGGGGCCGATGAAAAACTGTTTTTT. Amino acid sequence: CASRSTGADEKLFF.

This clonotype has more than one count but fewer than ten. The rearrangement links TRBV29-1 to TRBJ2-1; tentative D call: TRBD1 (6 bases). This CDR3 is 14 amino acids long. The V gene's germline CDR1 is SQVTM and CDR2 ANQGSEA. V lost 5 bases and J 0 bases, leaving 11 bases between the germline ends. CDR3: CSVLGTTSYNEQFF. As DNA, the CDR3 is TGCAGCGTTCTAGGGACAACCTCCTACAATGAGCAGTTCTTC.

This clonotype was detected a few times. CDR3 coding DNA: TGTGCCAGCAGCAGACTAGCTCCCGGGGAGCTGTTTTTT. Its translation: CASSRLAPGELFF. The gene calls are TRBV28 and TRBJ2-2; 7 bases agree with TRBD2. Looked up from germline, CDR1 is MDHEN and CDR2 is SYDVKM. V lost 6 bases, J lost 6 bases, and 4 bases stayed unmatched. This CDR3 is 13 amino acids long.

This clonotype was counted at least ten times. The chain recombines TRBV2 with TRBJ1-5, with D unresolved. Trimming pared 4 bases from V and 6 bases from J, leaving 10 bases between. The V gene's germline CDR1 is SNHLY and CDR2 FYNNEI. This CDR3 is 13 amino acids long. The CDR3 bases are TGTGCCAGCAGTGCCCCATACAGTCAGCCCCAGCATTTT. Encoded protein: CASSAPYSQPQHF.

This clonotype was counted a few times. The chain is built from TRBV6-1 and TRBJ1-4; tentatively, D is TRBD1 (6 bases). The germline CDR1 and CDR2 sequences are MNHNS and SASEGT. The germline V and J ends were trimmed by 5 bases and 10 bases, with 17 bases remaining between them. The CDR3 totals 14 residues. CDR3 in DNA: TGTGCCAGCAGTACCCAGGGGACCGTTGGAAAACTGTTTTTT. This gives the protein CASSTQGTVGKLFF.

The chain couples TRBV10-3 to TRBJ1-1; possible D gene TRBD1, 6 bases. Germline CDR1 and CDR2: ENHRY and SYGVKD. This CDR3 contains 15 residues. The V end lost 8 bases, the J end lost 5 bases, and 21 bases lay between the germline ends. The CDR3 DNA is TGTGCCATCTCGGGGGAAATTGGAGGGGGGACTGAAGCTTTCTTT. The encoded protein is CAISGEIGGGTEAFF.

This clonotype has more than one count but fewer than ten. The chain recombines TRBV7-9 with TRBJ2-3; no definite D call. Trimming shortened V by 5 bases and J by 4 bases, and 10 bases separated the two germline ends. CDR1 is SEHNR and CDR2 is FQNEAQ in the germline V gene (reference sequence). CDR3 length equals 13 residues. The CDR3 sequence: CASSQQLADTQYF. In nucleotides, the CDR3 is TGTGCCAGCAGCCAACAGTTGGCAGATACGCAGTATTTT.

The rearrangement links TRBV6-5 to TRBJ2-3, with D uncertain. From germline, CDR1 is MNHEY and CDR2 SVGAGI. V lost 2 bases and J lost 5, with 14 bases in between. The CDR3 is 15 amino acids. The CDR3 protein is CASSYARTLRDTQYF. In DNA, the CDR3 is TGTGCCAGCAGTTACGCTCGAACCCTTCGAGATACGCAGTATTTT.

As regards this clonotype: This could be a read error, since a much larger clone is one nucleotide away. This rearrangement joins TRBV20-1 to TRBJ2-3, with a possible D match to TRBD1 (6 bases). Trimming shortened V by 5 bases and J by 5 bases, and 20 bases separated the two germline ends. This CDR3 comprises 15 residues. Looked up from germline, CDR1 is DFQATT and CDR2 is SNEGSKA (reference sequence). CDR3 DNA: TGCAGTGCTCTCCTCTTGAGTCTAGGGGGAGATACGCAGTATTTT. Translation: CSALLLSLGGDTQYF.

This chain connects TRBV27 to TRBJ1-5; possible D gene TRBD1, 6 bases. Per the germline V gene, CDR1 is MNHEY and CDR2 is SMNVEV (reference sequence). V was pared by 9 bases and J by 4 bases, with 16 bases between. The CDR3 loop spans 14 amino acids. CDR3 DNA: TGTGCCAGTAGGCCGGGACAACCAAATCAGCCCCAGCATTTT. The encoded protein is CASRPGQPNQPQHF.

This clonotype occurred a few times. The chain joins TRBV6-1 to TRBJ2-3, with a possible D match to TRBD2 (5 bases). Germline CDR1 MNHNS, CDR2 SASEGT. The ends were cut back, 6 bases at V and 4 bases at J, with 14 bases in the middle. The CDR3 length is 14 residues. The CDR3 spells CASRERALADTQYF. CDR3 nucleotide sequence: TGTGCCAGCAGGGAGAGGGCCTTGGCAGATACGCAGTATTTT.

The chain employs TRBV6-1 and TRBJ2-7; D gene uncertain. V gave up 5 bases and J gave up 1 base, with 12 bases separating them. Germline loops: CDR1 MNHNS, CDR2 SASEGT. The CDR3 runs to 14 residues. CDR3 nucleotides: TGTGCCAGCAGTCTATCGGACCAGTCCTACGAGCAGTACGTC. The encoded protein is CASSLSDQSYEQYV.

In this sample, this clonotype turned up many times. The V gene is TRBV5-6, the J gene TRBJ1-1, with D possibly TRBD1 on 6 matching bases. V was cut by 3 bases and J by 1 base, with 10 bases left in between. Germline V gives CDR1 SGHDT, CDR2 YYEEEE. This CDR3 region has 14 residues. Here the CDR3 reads CASSWGAGNTEAFF. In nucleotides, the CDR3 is TGTGCCAGCAGCTGGGGGGCAGGGAACACTGAAGCTTTCTTT.

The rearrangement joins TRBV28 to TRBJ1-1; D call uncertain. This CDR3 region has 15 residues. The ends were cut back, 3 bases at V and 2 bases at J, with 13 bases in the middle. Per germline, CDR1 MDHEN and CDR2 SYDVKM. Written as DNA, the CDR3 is TGTGCCAGCAGTTTCCCCAGGCACCCCAACACTGAAGCTTTCTTT. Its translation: CASSFPRHPNTEAFF. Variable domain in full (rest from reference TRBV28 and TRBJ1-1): DVKVTQSSRYLVKRTGEKVFLECVQDMDHENMFWYRQDPGLGLRLIYFSYDVKMKEKGDIPEGYSVSREKKERFSLILESASTNQTSMYLCASSFPRHPNTEAFFGQGTRLTVV.

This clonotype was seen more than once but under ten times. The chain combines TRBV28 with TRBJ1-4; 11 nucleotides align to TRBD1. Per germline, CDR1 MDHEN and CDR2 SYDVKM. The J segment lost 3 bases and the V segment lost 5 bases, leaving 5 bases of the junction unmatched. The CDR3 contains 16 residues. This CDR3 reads CASSPDRGPANEKLFF. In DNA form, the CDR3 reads TGTGCCAGCAGTCCGGACAGGGGGCCGGCTAATGAAAAACTGTTTTTT.

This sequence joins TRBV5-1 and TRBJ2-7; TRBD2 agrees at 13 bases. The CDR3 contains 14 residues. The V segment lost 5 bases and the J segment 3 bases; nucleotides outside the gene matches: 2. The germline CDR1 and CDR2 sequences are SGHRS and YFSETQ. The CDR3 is CASSRLAGGYEQYV. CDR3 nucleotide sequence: TGCGCCAGCAGTCGACTAGCGGGGGGCTACGAGCAGTACGTC.

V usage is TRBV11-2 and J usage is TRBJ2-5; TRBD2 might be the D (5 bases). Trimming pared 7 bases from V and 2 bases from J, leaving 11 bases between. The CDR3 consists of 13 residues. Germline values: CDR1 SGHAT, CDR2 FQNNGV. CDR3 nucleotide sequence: TGTGCCAGCAACCGTAGGGAGCAAGAGACCCAGTACTTC. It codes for CASNRREQETQYF.

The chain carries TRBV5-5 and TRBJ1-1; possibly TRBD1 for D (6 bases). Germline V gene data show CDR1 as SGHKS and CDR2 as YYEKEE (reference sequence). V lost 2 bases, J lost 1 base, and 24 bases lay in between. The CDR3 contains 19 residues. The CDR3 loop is CASSFYLGTIFYQNTEAFF. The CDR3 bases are TGTGCCAGCAGCTTCTACTTAGGGACAATATTTTATCAGAACACTGAAGCTTTCTTT.